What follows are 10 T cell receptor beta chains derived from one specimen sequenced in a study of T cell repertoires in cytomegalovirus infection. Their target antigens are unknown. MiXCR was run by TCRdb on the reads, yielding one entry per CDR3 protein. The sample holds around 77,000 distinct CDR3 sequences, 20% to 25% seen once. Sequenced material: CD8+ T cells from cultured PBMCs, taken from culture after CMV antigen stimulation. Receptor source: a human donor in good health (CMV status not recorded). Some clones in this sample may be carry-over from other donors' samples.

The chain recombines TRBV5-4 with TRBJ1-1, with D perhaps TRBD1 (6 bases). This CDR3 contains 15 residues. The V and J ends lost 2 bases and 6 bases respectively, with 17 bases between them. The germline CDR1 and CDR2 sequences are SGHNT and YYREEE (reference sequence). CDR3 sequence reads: CASSFFSSEGAEAFF. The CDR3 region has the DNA TGTGCCAGCAGCTTTTTCTCCTCAGAGGGGGCTGAAGCTTTCTTT.

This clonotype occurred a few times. For the CDR3, the DNA is TGTGCCAGGGGGGGACAGTACAAAAACATTCAGTACTTC. Its protein product is CARGGQYKNIQYF. This chain connects TRBV19 to TRBJ2-4; TRBD1 is a possible D gene (7 bases). This CDR3 has 13 amino acids. The germline V gene has CDR1 LNHDA and CDR2 SQIVND (reference sequence). Trimming took 9 bases from V and 3 from J, leaving 12 bases between them.

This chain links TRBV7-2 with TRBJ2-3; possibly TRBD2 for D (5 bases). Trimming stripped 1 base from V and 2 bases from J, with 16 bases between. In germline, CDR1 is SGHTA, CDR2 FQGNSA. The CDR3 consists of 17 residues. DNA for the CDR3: TGTGCCAGCAGCTTAGTGTTGAGCCGGGATCCCACAGATACGCAGTATTTT. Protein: CASSLVLSRDPTDTQYF.

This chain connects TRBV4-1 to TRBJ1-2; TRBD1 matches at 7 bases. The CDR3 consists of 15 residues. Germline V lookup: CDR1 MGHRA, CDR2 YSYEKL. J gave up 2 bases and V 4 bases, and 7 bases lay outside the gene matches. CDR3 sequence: CASSPKQGTNYGYTF. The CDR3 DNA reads TGCGCCAGCAGCCCTAAACAGGGGACGAACTATGGCTACACCTTC.

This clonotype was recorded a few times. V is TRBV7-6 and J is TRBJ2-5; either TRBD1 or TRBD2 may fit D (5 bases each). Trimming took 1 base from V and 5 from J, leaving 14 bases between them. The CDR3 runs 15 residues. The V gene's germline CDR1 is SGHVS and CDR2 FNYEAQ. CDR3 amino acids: CASSLGGSQGETQYF. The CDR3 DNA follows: TGTGCCAGCAGCTTAGGGGGGTCGCAAGGGGAGACCCAGTACTTC.

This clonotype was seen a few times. The CDR3 loop is CASSDGSSYNEQFF. The CDR3 region has the DNA TGTGCCAGCTCGGACGGGAGCTCCTACAATGAGCAGTTCTTC. The chain employs TRBV12-3 or TRBV12-4 and TRBJ2-1; D is perhaps TRBD2 (6 bases). The CDR3 extends over 14 amino acids. V shed 8 bases and J shed 0 bases, with 11 bases lying between them.

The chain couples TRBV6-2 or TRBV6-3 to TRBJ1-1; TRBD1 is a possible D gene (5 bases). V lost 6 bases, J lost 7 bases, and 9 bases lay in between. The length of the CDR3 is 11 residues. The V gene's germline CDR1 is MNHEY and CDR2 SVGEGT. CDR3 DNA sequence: TGTGCCAGCAGCCGGGACGGTGAAGCTTTCTTT. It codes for CASSRDGEAFF.

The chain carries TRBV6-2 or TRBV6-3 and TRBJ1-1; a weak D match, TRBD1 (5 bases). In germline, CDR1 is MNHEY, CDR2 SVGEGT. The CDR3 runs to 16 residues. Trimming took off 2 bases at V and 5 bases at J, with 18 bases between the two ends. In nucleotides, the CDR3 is TGTGCCAGCAGTTACAGGGACGGACGCACGGGTACTGAAGCTTTCTTT. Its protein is CASSYRDGRTGTEAFF.

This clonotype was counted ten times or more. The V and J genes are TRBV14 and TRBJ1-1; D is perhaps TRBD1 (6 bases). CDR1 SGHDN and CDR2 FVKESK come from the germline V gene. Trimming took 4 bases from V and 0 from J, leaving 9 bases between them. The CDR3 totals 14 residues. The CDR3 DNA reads TGTGCCAGCAGCCTCGACAGGATGAACACTGAAGCTTTCTTT. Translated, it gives CASSLDRMNTEAFF.

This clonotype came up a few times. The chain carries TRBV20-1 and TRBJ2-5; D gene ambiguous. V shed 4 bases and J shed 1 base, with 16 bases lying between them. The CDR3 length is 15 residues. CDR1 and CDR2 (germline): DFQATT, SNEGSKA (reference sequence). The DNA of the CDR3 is TGCAGTGCTATCGTGGCAGACCTCTTCCAAGAGACCCAGTACTTC. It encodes CSAIVADLFQETQYF.